Listed here are 25 T cell receptor beta chains from one sample, sequenced in a study of cytomegalovirus exposure and HLA in healthy donors. The PCR used 60 Vbeta and 13 Jbeta primers. Clones were read by immunoSEQ multiplex PCR, and TCRdb kept only the in-frame ones, dropping some. The sample has 100,000 or so clones, approximately 84% seen once. What was sequenced was PBMCs. Receptors originate from a male donor in good health and CMV-seronegative.

This chain links TRBV18 with TRBJ2-7, with 7 bases lining up with TRBD1. The CDR3 covers 13 residues. V lost 3 bases and J lost 5; bases outside the gene matches: 4. CDR1 KGHSH and CDR2 LQKENI come from the germline V gene. The CDR3 sequence is CASSPGQFNEQYF. The CDR3 DNA reads as TGTGCCAGCTCACCGGGACAGTTCAACGAGCAGTACTTC.

The chain is built from TRBV5-4 and TRBJ2-3; D is perhaps TRBD2 (5 bases). Deletions cut 3 bases from V and 4 bases from J, with 12 bases between. The CDR3 is made up of 14 amino acids. Germline V CDR1 and CDR2: SGHNT, YYREEE (reference sequence). CDR3 coding DNA: TGTGCCAGCAGCTGGGAGAGAAGAGCAGATACGCAGTATTTT. Protein product: CASSWERRADTQYF.

The rearrangement uses TRBV28 and TRBJ1-4; D may be TRBD1 (6 bases). The CDR3 spans 12 residues. V dropped 3 bases and J dropped 8 bases, with 7 bases sitting between them. CDR1 is MDHEN, CDR2 SYDVKM, per germline. CDR3 sequence (DNA): TGTGCCAGCAGTTTCCAGGGGGAAAAACTGTTTTTT. Translating gives CASSFQGEKLFF.

The chain recombines TRBV7-2 with TRBJ2-6; a possible D gene is TRBD2 (5 bases). This CDR3 comprises 17 residues. V was pared by 10 bases and J by 2 bases, with 21 bases between. Looked up from germline, CDR1 is SGHTA and CDR2 is FQGNSA. The CDR3 DNA sequence: TGTGCCACCATGAGGGAACAGAGGGTCCCTGGGGCCAACGTCCTGACTTTC. It translates to CATMREQRVPGANVLTF. Supplemented by reference TRBV7-2 and TRBJ2-6, the full variable domain reads GAGVSQSPSNKVTEKGKDVELRCDPISGHTALYWYRQSLGQGLEFLIYFQGNSAPDKSGLPSDRFSAERTGGSVSTLTIQRTQQEDSAVYLCATMREQRVPGANVLTFGAGSRLTVL.

The chain recombines TRBV7-8 with TRBJ1-1; D may be TRBD1 (6 bases). The germline V gene has CDR1 SGHVS and CDR2 FQNEAQ. V was pared by 5 bases and J by 4 bases, with 14 bases between. CDR3 length: 14 amino acids. In DNA, the CDR3 is TGTGCCAGCAGCCCGGAGCAGGGGAGCACTGAAGCTTTCTTT. Protein product: CASSPEQGSTEAFF.

The rearrangement joins TRBV19 to TRBJ2-6; 8 bases map to TRBD2. The junction had 11 bases not matched to a gene; V was cut back by 5 bases and J by 2 bases. The germline V gene encodes CDR1 LNHDA and CDR2 SQIVND (reference sequence). The CDR3 contains 18 residues. The CDR3 sequence: CASSSRLALGAGANVLTF. The CDR3, as DNA: TGTGCCAGTAGTTCAAGACTAGCGTTAGGCGCTGGGGCCAACGTCCTGACTTTC.

The rearrangement uses TRBV7-9 and TRBJ2-3; TRBD2 matches at 8 bases. J was trimmed by 0 bases and V by 5 bases; bases with no gene match: 13. The CDR3 is made up of 18 amino acids. Looked up from germline, CDR1 is SEHNR and CDR2 is FQNEAQ (reference sequence). The CDR3 sequence is CASSPGIGAGGSTDTQYF. CDR3 sequence (DNA): TGTGCCAGCAGCCCGGGGATTGGCGCGGGAGGAAGCACAGATACGCAGTATTTT.

The chain joins TRBV7-9 to TRBJ2-1, with D maybe TRBD2 (6 bases). The V gene's germline CDR1 is SEHNR and CDR2 FQNEAQ (reference sequence). This CDR3 has 13 amino acids. V lost 5 bases, J lost 5 bases, and 10 bases lay in between. The CDR3 coding sequence is TGTGCCAGCAGCGACGGACTAAACAATGAGCAGTTCTTC. Protein sequence: CASSDGLNNEQFF.

This chain joins TRBV12-5 and TRBJ2-1; D gene uncertain. Trimming shortened V by 7 bases and J by 5 bases, and 15 bases separated the two germline ends. The CDR3 loop spans 14 amino acids. From germline, CDR1 is LGHNT and CDR2 FRNRAP. The CDR3 sequence is CASVTMEFNNEQFF. The CDR3 nucleotides read TGTGCTAGTGTCACTATGGAGTTTAACAATGAGCAGTTCTTC.

The chain joins TRBV5-1 to TRBJ1-1, with TRBD1 identical over 7 bases. V lost 4 bases, J lost 0 bases, and 6 bases stayed unmatched. The germline V gene has CDR1 SGHRS and CDR2 YFSETQ. This CDR3 comprises 15 residues. The CDR3 sequence is CASSPGTAMNTEAFF. The CDR3 DNA follows: TGCGCCAGCAGCCCAGGGACAGCGATGAACACTGAAGCTTTCTTT.

The genes are TRBV27 and TRBJ2-1, with 12 nucleotides matching TRBD2. CDR3 size: 16 residues. The germline V gene has CDR1 MNHEY and CDR2 SMNVEV (reference sequence). V lost 3 bases and J lost 5; bases outside the gene matches: 5. CDR3 residues: CASSFKTSGSNNEQFF. The CDR3 bases are TGTGCCAGCAGTTTCAAGACTAGCGGGAGTAACAATGAGCAGTTCTTC.

This clone was recorded at least ten times. This sequence joins TRBV9 and TRBJ1-2; TRBD1 agrees at 7 bases. The V segment lost 0 bases and the J segment 1 base; nucleotides outside the gene matches: 3. This CDR3 region has 15 residues. The germline CDR1 and CDR2 sequences are SGDLS and YYNGEE. CDR3 sequence (DNA): TGTGCCAGCAGCGTAGGTGGGGACAGTAACTATGGCTACACCTTC. As protein: CASSVGGDSNYGYTF.

The rearrangement links TRBV18 to TRBJ2-1, with TRBD1 identical over 9 bases. The V gene's germline CDR1 is KGHSH and CDR2 LQKENI. V was pared by 1 base and J by 7 bases, with 5 bases of the junction left unmatched. The CDR3 contains 15 residues. This CDR3 is CASSPLQGAENEQFF. CDR3 sequence (DNA): TGTGCCAGCTCACCACTACAGGGGGCGGAGAATGAGCAGTTCTTC.

This chain links TRBV30 with TRBJ1-2; D gene unclear. The V gene's germline CDR1 is GTSNPN and CDR2 SVGIG (reference sequence). V lost 8 bases and J lost 4, with 17 bases in between. The CDR3 is 13 amino acids. The CDR3 spells CAGLPAGLYGYTF. In DNA form, the CDR3 reads TGTGCCGGCCTCCCCGCAGGTCTCTATGGCTACACCTTC.

The rearrangement uses TRBV10-2 and TRBJ1-1, with unresolved D. CDR3 length: 13 amino acids. Germline values: CDR1 WSHSY, CDR2 SAAADI. Between the trimmed V and J ends, which lost 8 bases and 4 bases, there was a span of 14 bases. The CDR3 DNA sequence: TGCGCCAGCCAAAGGAGCGAGGGCACTGAAGCTTTCTTT. The encoded protein is CASQRSEGTEAFF.

This clone was seen once. V is TRBV19 and J is TRBJ1-1; 7 bases agree with TRBD1. The V gene end was trimmed by 1 base and the J gene end by 3 bases; junction bases not matched to a gene: 11. CDR3 size: 17 residues. The germline V gene has CDR1 LNHDA and CDR2 SQIVND (reference sequence). The DNA for the CDR3 is TGTGCCAGTAGTATAGCCCTATCGCTGACAGGGTACACTGAAGCTTTCTTT. Translation: CASSIALSLTGYTEAFF. Full variable domain (remainder filled in from reference TRBV19 and TRBJ1-1): DGGITQSPKYLFRKEGQNVTLSCEQNLNHDAMYWYRQDPGQGLRLIYYSQIVNDFQKGDIAEGYSVSREKKESFPLTVTSAQKNPTAFYLCASSIALSLTGYTEAFFGQGTRLTVV.

V is TRBV10-1 and J is TRBJ2-1; 10 bases line up with TRBD2. Germline V gene sequence: CDR1 WNHNN, CDR2 SYGVQD (reference sequence). CDR3 length: 20 residues. The J segment lost 6 bases and the V segment lost 7 bases, leaving 24 bases of the junction unmatched. The CDR3 DNA reads as TGCGCCAGCAAGTGGGTCCCTAGCGGGAGCCATTTTCCCCCCGGCAATGAGCAGTTCTTC. Translated, it gives CASKWVPSGSHFPPGNEQFF.

In this sample, this clone turned up a few times. The chain is built from TRBV7-3 and TRBJ2-2; the match to TRBD2 covers 8 bases. The CDR3 extends over 15 amino acids. V dropped 0 bases and J dropped 6; count of bases not matched to a gene: 3. The germline V gene encodes CDR1 SGHTA and CDR2 FQGTGA. The chain's CDR3 is CASSLTSSGPGELFF. The CDR3 DNA reads TGTGCCAGCAGCTTAACTTCTAGCGGGCCCGGGGAGCTGTTTTTT.

The J gene is TRBJ2-3, the V gene TRBV19; 14 positions agree with TRBD2. CDR1 is LNHDA, CDR2 SQIVND, per germline (reference sequence). The CDR3 is made up of 15 amino acids. Trimming at V came to 3 bases and at J to 4 bases, leaving 0 bases not matched to a gene. The CDR3 coding sequence is TGTGCCAGTAGTATGACTAGCGGGAGGGCAGATACGCAGTATTTT. This translates into CASSMTSGRADTQYF.

The V gene is TRBV29-1, the J gene TRBJ1-2, with D unresolved. The CDR3 has 11 residues. From germline, CDR1 is SQVTM and CDR2 ANQGSEA. V lost 7 bases and J lost 8, with 14 bases in between. The CDR3 loop reads CSAFDLGGYTF. The CDR3 DNA sequence: TGCAGCGCTTTCGACCTGGGCGGCTACACCTTC.

In this sample, this clone turned up once. The CDR3 loop reads CASSLPGRGDTGELFF. Written as DNA, the CDR3 is TGCGCCAGCAGCTTGCCCGGACGGGGGGACACCGGGGAGCTGTTTTTT. The chain carries TRBV5-1 and TRBJ2-2; 7 positions match TRBD2. The junction had 6 bases not matched to a gene; V was cut back by 1 base and J by 3 bases. The CDR3 length is 16 residues. In germline, CDR1 is SGHRS, CDR2 YFSETQ.

The rearrangement uses TRBV2 and TRBJ1-1, with unresolved D. The CDR3 is made up of 16 amino acids. V lost 2 bases and J 1 base, leaving 14 bases between the germline ends. Germline loops: CDR1 SNHLY, CDR2 FYNNEI. CDR3 DNA sequence: TGTGCCAGCAGTGAAAATCCGGGTCAACGGAACACTGAAGCTTTCTTT. It specifies CASSENPGQRNTEAFF.

The chain carries TRBV9 and TRBJ1-3; D remains unclear. Germline CDR1 and CDR2: SGDLS and YYNGEE. This CDR3 comprises 16 residues. Trimming took 0 bases from V and 1 from J, leaving 11 bases between them. CDR3 nucleotide sequence: TGTGCCAGCAGCGTAGACTACAGCGGATCTGGAAACACCATATATTTT. This encodes CASSVDYSGSGNTIYF.

This clone showed up just a few times. The genes are TRBV6-6 and TRBJ2-7; 9 positions agree with TRBD1. Per germline, CDR1 MNHNY and CDR2 SVGAGI (reference sequence). This CDR3 has 14 amino acids. Unmatched junction bases numbered 5, after V lost 2 bases and J lost 6 bases. DNA of the CDR3: TGTGCCAGCAGTTACCCGGACAGGGGTGGCGAGCAGTACTTC. Its protein is CASSYPDRGGEQYF.

This sequence joins TRBV6-5 and TRBJ2-5; 7 positions agree with TRBD1. J gave up 4 bases and V 0 bases, and 8 bases lay outside the gene matches. The CDR3 extends over 16 amino acids. In germline, CDR1 is MNHEY, CDR2 SVGAGI. The CDR3 loop reads CASSYSRDSYGETQYF. In DNA form, the CDR3 reads TGTGCCAGCAGTTACTCCCGGGACAGCTACGGAGAGACCCAGTACTTC.